This TCR beta chain was profiled in a study of immune reconstitution after stem cell transplant in scleroderma (dated by TCRdb to 2017 to 2019). This clonotype is regarded as medium-sized (0.01 to 0.1%). Its antigen is unknown. It has no much larger one-base neighbor in the sample; base qualities were not kept. The junction carries 10 bases between V and J, which are trimmed by 1 base and 0 bases respectively. The CDR3 runs 16 amino acids, cysteine and phenylalanine included. Of the read, only the CDR3 DNA is kept; its 48 bases are in frame from base 1. According to the germline V gene, CDR1 reads SGHTA and CDR2 reads FQGTGA. Library preparation was by RT-PCR. Sequencing used an Illumina MiSeq. In-frame beta chains were kept once TCRdb had trimmed the public reads at Q25 with fastp and called clones with MiXCR. Entries are consolidated by CDR3 protein sequence, retaining the most common genes and DNA. The table for this sample lists several thousand distinct CDR3 sequences; roughly 8% of them were counted only once. Of the sample, 10% falls within the top ten clones.

Sampling was done before or after autologous hematopoietic stem cell transplantation (not recorded which). The source is a male donor with systemic sclerosis. The sequence is built from TRBV7-3 and TRBJ2-1, with TRBD2 as a weak D call on 5 bases. The sequenced DNA is TGTGCCAGCAGCTTAAACCCTGGAGGCTCCTACAATGAGCAGTTCTTC. Its protein is CASSLNPGGSYNEQFF.